The 15 T cell receptor beta chains in this list originate from one sample, sequenced in a study of T cell responses to AZD1222 COVID-19 vaccine. Clones were sequenced by immunoSEQ multiplex PCR, and TCRdb holds only the in-frame ones, with some missing. The sample consists of approximately 100,000 clones, approximately 91% of them appearing once. Sequencing was performed on peripheral blood, taken 28 days after the second AZD1222 dose. The origin of the receptors is an adult who received the AZD1222 COVID-19 vaccine.

This chain links TRBV19 with TRBJ1-1; 7 bases agree with TRBD1. The CDR3 runs 12 residues. Germline V lookup: CDR1 LNHDA, CDR2 SQIVND (reference sequence). The V gene end was trimmed by 7 bases and the J gene end by 6 bases; junction bases not matched to a gene: 5. CDR3 sequence: CASNAQGAEAFF. CDR3 bases: TGTGCCAGTAATGCCCAGGGGGCTGAAGCTTTCTTT.

The CDR3 loop is CASSPGSNQPQHF. The CDR3 nucleotides are TGTGCCAGCAGCCCGGGGAGCAATCAGCCCCAGCATTTT. V usage is TRBV7-8 and J usage is TRBJ1-5; D gene uncertain. Trimming stripped 5 bases from V and 1 base from J, with 6 bases between. In germline, CDR1 is SGHVS, CDR2 FQNEAQ. The CDR3 consists of 13 residues.

The genes are TRBV7-2 and TRBJ1-1, with a tentative D call TRBD1 (5 bases). The CDR3 contains 13 residues. V lost 4 bases to trimming and J lost 2 bases, with 8 bases between them. The germline V gene encodes CDR1 SGHTA and CDR2 FQGNSA. DNA for the CDR3: TGTGCCAGCAGCTCTCAGGGAAACACTGAAGCTTTCTTT. It yields the protein CASSSQGNTEAFF.

The chain is built from TRBV19 and TRBJ1-1, with D perhaps matching TRBD1 (5 bases). Germline V gene lookup returns CDR1 LNHDA and CDR2 SQIVND (reference sequence). Between the trimmed V and J ends, which lost 0 bases and 4 bases, there was a span of 12 bases. The CDR3 length is 15 residues. This CDR3 is CASSIDRGRVTEAFF. The CDR3 DNA reads as TGTGCCAGTAGTATAGATCGGGGGAGGGTCACTGAAGCTTTCTTT.

A remark on this clone: This specimen includes other DNA sequences encoding the same CDR3. This chain connects TRBV5-1 to TRBJ2-7; tentatively, D is TRBD1 or TRBD2 (5 bases each). Trimming shortened V by 0 bases and J by 4 bases, and 8 bases separated the two germline ends. Germline-derived CDR1 and CDR2 are SGHRS and YFSETQ. CDR3 length equals 13 residues. The CDR3 coding sequence is TGCGCCAGCAGCTTGGCCGGGACGTACGAGCAGTACTTC. Translated: CASSLAGTYEQYF.

The chain employs TRBV3-1 (or the pseudogene TRBV3-2) and TRBJ2-7; 7 nucleotides match TRBD1. The CDR3 length is 14 residues. J gave up 3 bases and V 4 bases, and 6 bases lay outside the gene matches. In germline, CDR1 is LGHDT, CDR2 YNNKEL (reference sequence). Here the CDR3 reads CASSPRQGRYEQYF. In DNA form, the CDR3 reads TGTGCCAGCAGCCCACGACAGGGCCGCTACGAGCAGTACTTC.

The chain carries TRBV19 and TRBJ1-4, with a possible D match to TRBD1 (5 bases). The germline V and J ends were trimmed by 7 bases and 2 bases, with 11 bases remaining between them. This CDR3 contains 14 residues. CDR1 is LNHDA and CDR2 is SQIVND in the germline V gene (reference sequence). CDR3 sequence (DNA): TGTGCCAGTAAAACAAGGGGCACTAATGAAAAACTGTTTTTT. Residues: CASKTRGTNEKLFF.

CDR3 residues: CASSGVSGATQYF. The CDR3 bases are TGTGCCAGCAGCGGGGTATCGGGGGCTACGCAGTATTTT. The chain couples TRBV11-3 to TRBJ2-3; D is possibly TRBD1 or TRBD2 (6 bases each). CDR3 size: 13 residues. Trimming took 5 bases from V and 8 from J, leaving 14 bases between them. Germline values: CDR1 SGHNT, CDR2 YENEEA.

The chain couples TRBV5-1 to TRBJ1-4; D gene uncertain. This CDR3 is built from 13 residues. Trimming left V 0 bases short and J 7 bases short, with 7 bases between. Germline V lookup: CDR1 SGHRS, CDR2 YFSETQ. CDR3 coding DNA: TGCGCCAGCAGCTTGGATGACGGTGAAAAACTGTTTTTT. Protein product: CASSLDDGEKLFF.

In this sample, this clone turned up a few times. This chain uses TRBV10-2 with TRBJ1-1, with D maybe TRBD1 (6 bases). This CDR3 region has 14 residues. V shed 6 bases and J shed 1 base, with 12 bases lying between them. Germline V gives CDR1 WSHSY, CDR2 SAAADI. CDR3 sequence reads: CASRPDSTNTEAFF. DNA of the CDR3: TGCGCCAGCAGACCGGACAGCACGAACACTGAAGCTTTCTTT.

The CDR3 bases are TGTGCCAGCACCGACTGGCCTTGGGGGATTCTGGACACTGAAGCTTTCTTT. Amino acids: CASTDWPWGILDTEAFF. The V and J genes are TRBV6-4 and TRBJ1-1, with D possibly TRBD1 on 5 matching bases. The CDR3 is made up of 17 amino acids. Germline-derived CDR1 and CDR2 are MRHNA and SNTAGT. Trimming pared 7 bases from V and 3 bases from J, leaving 24 bases between.

V and J are TRBV30 and TRBJ1-1; 10 bases are shared with TRBD1. This CDR3 has 15 residues. Losses at the gene ends were 4 bases for V and 0 bases for J; bases not matched to a gene: 5. The germline V gene encodes CDR1 GTSNPN and CDR2 SVGIG (reference sequence). CDR3 bases: TGTGCCTGGACGGACAGGGGGATCATGAACACTGAAGCTTTCTTT. It yields the protein CAWTDRGIMNTEAFF.

This sequence joins TRBV18 and TRBJ1-5, with 7 bases fitting TRBD1. The trim removed 1 base at V and 5 bases at J, leaving 2 bases unmatched. CDR3 size: 14 residues. The germline V gene has CDR1 KGHSH and CDR2 LQKENI. CDR3 loop: CASSPQDRDQPQHF. The CDR3 nucleotides are TGTGCCAGCTCACCACAAGACAGGGATCAGCCCCAGCATTTT.

The CDR3 bases are TGTGCCAGCAGCAAAACTAGGGGAGAGACCCAGTACTTC. Its protein is CASSKTRGETQYF. This chain uses TRBV4-2 with TRBJ2-5, with D perhaps given as TRBD1 or TRBD2 (5 bases each). Germline CDR1 is LGHNA and CDR2 is YNFKEQ. Trimming removed 5 bases at V and 4 bases at J, with 11 bases between. This CDR3 spans 13 amino acids.

This clone has just one count. V is TRBV5-1 and J is TRBJ2-2, with TRBD2 identical over 10 bases. Trimming took 4 bases from V and 3 from J; bases not matched to a gene: 6. Germline values: CDR1 SGHRS, CDR2 YFSETQ. CDR3 length: 16 residues. The CDR3 sequence: CASSPTSGVDTGELFF. The CDR3, as DNA: TGCGCCAGCAGCCCCACTAGCGGGGTTGACACCGGGGAGCTGTTTTTT. Looking up the rest from reference TRBV5-1 and TRBJ2-2 gives the full variable domain: KAGVTQTPRYLIKTRGQQVTLSCSPISGHRSVSWYQQTPGQGLQFLFEYFSETQRNKGNFPGRFSGRQFSNSRSEMNVSTLELGDSALYLCASSPTSGVDTGELFFGEGSRLTVL.